This record concerns one T cell receptor (beta chain) sequence. Germline loops: CDR1 MNHEY, CDR2 SMNVEV (reference sequence). The ends lost 2 bases at V and 4 bases at J; junction bases unmatched: 11. The CDR3 contains 17 residues. These data come from a study of blood T cell repertoires in COVID-19. Study background: COVID-19 samples, acute and convalescent, were from the United States, Italy and Spain. Sources were T cells, B-cell-depleted T cells, or PBMCs; the material itself was cDNA or gDNA.

Per the study methods: Nucleated cell counts were estimated from reference gene primer amplification. Data came from immunoSEQ multiplex PCR; TCRdb stores just in-frame clones and leaves some out. V and J calls and clone size come straight from that table; D and trimming were deduced from the DNA. This sample carries about 270,000 clones, 81% of them seen once, and the ten largest clones take around 2.9%. This sequence joins TRBV27 and TRBJ2-1; the match to TRBD1 covers 7 bases. The sequence came from a woman aged 60-70 years with active or convalescent COVID-19. The sample was peripheral blood. CDR3 nucleotide sequence: TGTGCCAGCAGTTTAAGTAAGGGGACAGCCTTATACAATGAGCAGTTCTTC. Amino acids: CASSLSKGTALYNEQFF.